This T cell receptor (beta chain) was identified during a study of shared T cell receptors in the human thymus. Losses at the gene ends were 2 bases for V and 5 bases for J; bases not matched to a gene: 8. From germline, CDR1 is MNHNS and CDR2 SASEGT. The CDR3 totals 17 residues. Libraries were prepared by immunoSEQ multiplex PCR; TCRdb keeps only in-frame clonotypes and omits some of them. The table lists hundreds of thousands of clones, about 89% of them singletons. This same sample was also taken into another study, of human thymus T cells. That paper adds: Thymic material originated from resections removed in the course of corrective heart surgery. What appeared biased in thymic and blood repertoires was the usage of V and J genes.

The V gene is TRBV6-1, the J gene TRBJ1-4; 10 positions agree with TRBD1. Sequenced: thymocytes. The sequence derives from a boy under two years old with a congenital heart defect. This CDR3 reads CASSETPPGQGNEKLFF. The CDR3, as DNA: TGTGCCAGCAGTGAAACGCCACCGGGACAGGGGAATGAAAAACTGTTTTTT.